The present entry profiles one T cell receptor (beta chain) with its context. The sample is drawn from a study of blood T cell repertoires in COVID-19. Study background: Samples of COVID-19 (acute and convalescent) were obtained from the United States, Italy and Spain. PBMCs, B-cell-depleted T cells, or T cells were the source of the cDNA or gDNA that made up the material.

The length of the CDR3 is 15 residues. In the study's own analysis: Cell counts per sample came from amplifying reference gene primers. Repertoires were generated with immunoSEQ multiplex PCR, while TCRdb's copy carries only in-frame clones and drops some. Clone size and V and J calls were adopted from that table, with D and trimming inferred from the DNA. The data show fewer than 250,000 clones, roughly 94% seen once. V gene TRBV21-1 combines with J gene TRBJ2-1; the table assigns TRBD2, which was not confirmed against the DNA. TRBV21-1 is shown as a pseudogene. Sequenced: peripheral blood. The TCR comes from a man aged 30 to 39 with acute or convalescent COVID-19. The CDR3 nucleotides read TGTGCCAGCAGACTAAACACCAGCTCCTACAATGAGCAGTTCTTC. Its translation is CASRLNTSSYNEQFF.